This T cell receptor beta chain was recovered during a study of T cell repertoires in cytomegalovirus infection. The wider study: In public TCR beta signatures, there were indications of both CMV infection and matching HLA type.

Each CDR3 protein gets one entry after TCRdb re-called the reads with MiXCR. This table has around 630,000 distinct CDR3 sequences, roughly 24% appearing once. The V and J ends lost 2 bases and 5 bases respectively, with 20 bases between them. Germline V gene sequence: CDR1 PRHDT, CDR2 FYEKMQ (reference sequence). CDR3 length: 17 residues. This clonotype was seen only a few times. The sequencing sample was made of CD8+ T cells from PBMCs. The chain joins TRBV13 to TRBJ2-3, with D perhaps matching TRBD2 (6 bases). The sequence was obtained from a human donor in good health (CMV status not recorded). Some clones in this sample may be carry-over from other donors' samples. CDR3 in DNA: TGTGCCAGCAGCTTATCATCGGGGCGGGGAAGTGAAGATACGCAGTATTTT. This gives the protein CASSLSSGRGSEDTQYF.